These 24 T cell receptor beta chains came from one sample sequenced in a study of post-analysis software for immune sequencing data. The study, taken as a whole, reports: Patients carried 5 or 6 TRBV segments more frequently than controls did, and TRBV5-6, TRBV5-1 and TRBV20-1 were among them.

For these receptors, no antigen is known. Unique-molecular-identifier-tagged TCR beta cDNA libraries were used. One entry per CDR3 protein results from TCRdb running MiXCR on the PCR reads. Here the sample spans around 770,000 distinct CDR3 sequences, around 46% being singletons. Sample: blood. The receptors here all came from a girl aged 5-17 years with multiple sclerosis.

Ten or more counts support this clonotype. The rearrangement links TRBV28 to TRBJ2-7; possibly TRBD1 or TRBD2 for D (6 bases each). Germline V CDR1 and CDR2: MDHEN, SYDVKM. The CDR3 contains 14 residues. V lost 5 bases to trimming and J lost 7 bases, with 18 bases between them. The CDR3 sequence is CASSPGRQGGEQYF. As DNA, the CDR3 is TGTGCCAGCAGTCCGGGACGACAAGGGGGGGAGCAGTACTTC.

The J gene is TRBJ2-7, the V gene TRBV12-3 or TRBV12-4; 9 positions match TRBD1. This CDR3 region has 14 residues. Trimming removed 6 bases from V and 5 bases from J; junction bases left unmatched: 8. The CDR3 DNA reads TGTGCCAGCAGACCCCGGGACAGGGCCAACGAGCAGTACTTC. Its translation: CASRPRDRANEQYF.

V gene TRBV12-3 or TRBV12-4 combines with J gene TRBJ2-1; 8 bases are shared with TRBD1. J was trimmed by 10 bases and V by 4 bases; bases with no gene match: 18. The CDR3 is 17 residues long. CDR3: CASSSGQEITYTYEQFF. CDR3 sequence (DNA): TGTGCCAGCAGTTCGGGACAGGAGATAACATATACCTACGAGCAGTTCTTC.

Notes on this clonotype: Its ends do not fully match the called genes, so a read error is possible. This chain connects TRBV6-1 to TRBJ2-5, with a weak D call TRBD2 (6 bases). The CDR3 has 13 amino acids. Germline values: CDR1 MNHNS, CDR2 SASEGT. CDR3 nucleotides: TGTGCCGGCAGGGACTTCGGGAGCGATGAGCAGTACTTC. It encodes CAGRDFGSDEQYF.

This clonotype was seen a single time. The rearrangement uses TRBV12-3 or TRBV12-4 and TRBJ2-5; TRBD1 is a possible D gene (7 bases). The CDR3 consists of 16 residues. V gave up 6 bases and J gave up 5 bases, with 22 bases separating them. CDR3 residues: CASSLALTQGRETQYF. The CDR3 DNA reads TGTGCCAGCAGCCTCGCCCTTACACAGGGGAGGGAGACCCAGTACTTC.

V gene TRBV29-1 combines with J gene TRBJ2-7; D unclear. CDR1 is SQVTM, CDR2 ANQGSEA, per germline. Trimming removed 4 bases at V and 1 base at J, with 8 bases between. CDR3 size: 12 residues. The CDR3 bases are TGCAGCGTTGTACTGGTTTCCTACGAGCAGTACTTC. It encodes CSVVLVSYEQYF.

This clonotype was found a few times. The chain recombines TRBV6-5 with TRBJ1-2; possibly TRBD1 for D (5 bases). The CDR3 runs to 18 residues. CDR1 is MNHEY and CDR2 is SVGAGI in the germline V gene. Between the trimmed V and J ends, which lost 4 bases and 2 bases, there was a span of 23 bases. The CDR3 nucleotides are TGTGCCAGCAGTTCCCGATTACAACGAGGGACTCTCAACTATGGCTACACCTTC. Translation gives CASSSRLQRGTLNYGYTF.

The chain uses TRBV20-1 and TRBJ1-2; no reliable D call. With 6 bases removed from V and 5 bases from J, the gap between germline ends came to 16 bases. This CDR3 is built from 13 residues. Looked up from germline, CDR1 is DFQATT and CDR2 is SNEGSKA (reference sequence). The CDR3 protein is CSATDRSRYGYTF. CDR3 in DNA: TGCAGTGCCACGGACCGGTCTCGTTATGGCTACACCTTC.

This clonotype was found a few times. The chain joins TRBV29-1 to TRBJ1-2; the match to TRBD1 covers 7 bases. Germline V gene lookup returns CDR1 SQVTM and CDR2 ANQGSEA. V lost 4 bases, J lost 4 bases, and 12 bases stayed unmatched. The CDR3 totals 15 residues. CDR3 nucleotide sequence: TGCAGCGTTGGACGACCGACAGGGTTTGGCTATGGCTACACCTTC. It yields the protein CSVGRPTGFGYGYTF.

This clonotype is a singleton in its sample. J is TRBJ2-7 and V is TRBV2; TRBD2 agrees at 8 bases. Germline lookup yields CDR1 SNHLY and CDR2 FYNNEI. V lost 4 bases to trimming and J lost 7 bases; unmatched junction nucleotides: 9. The length of the CDR3 is 14 residues. The CDR3 nucleotides read TGTGCCAGCAGTGGACCGGGACTAGGCCTAGAGCAGTACTTC. It is translated as CASSGPGLGLEQYF.

V is TRBV7-9 and J is TRBJ2-4; a possible D gene is TRBD1 (5 bases). This CDR3 contains 15 residues. Trimming took off 5 bases at V and 0 bases at J, with 11 bases between the two ends. Germline values: CDR1 SEHNR, CDR2 FQNEAQ (reference sequence). This chain's CDR3 is CASSPRGLAKNIQYF. CDR3 coding DNA: TGTGCCAGCAGCCCAAGGGGATTAGCCAAAAACATTCAGTACTTC.

The genes are TRBV4-3 and TRBJ2-5, with D maybe TRBD2 (5 bases). CDR3 length equals 14 residues. Trimming stripped 0 bases from V and 5 bases from J, with 10 bases between. Germline values: CDR1 LGHNA, CDR2 YSLEER. The DNA of the CDR3 is TGCGCCAGCAGCCAAGATGGGGTAGCGGAGACCCAGTACTTC. Its translation is CASSQDGVAETQYF.

This clonotype appeared a few times. A junction boundary mismatches the germline segment, possibly from a read error. The chain has TRBV12-3 or TRBV12-4 and TRBJ2-1; TRBD2 agrees at 8 bases. The CDR3 runs 14 residues. The CDR3 DNA sequence: TGTGCCAGCAGTATAGCGGGATTTGGCAATGAGCAGTTCTTC. Its translation: CASSIAGFGNEQFF.

This chain joins TRBV6-2 or TRBV6-3 and TRBJ1-5; D unresolved. The V gene lost 6 bases and the J gene lost 4 bases, with 13 bases spanning the gap. Germline V gene sequence: CDR1 MNHEY, CDR2 SVGEGT. This CDR3 is built from 14 residues. The DNA of the CDR3 is TGTGCCAGCAGCCGGGGTAGCCGGAATCAGCCCCAGCATTTT. Translating gives CASSRGSRNQPQHF.

This clonotype has a handful of counts. V gene TRBV9 combines with J gene TRBJ2-5; no firm D call. V lost 0 bases and J lost 2, with 11 bases in between. In germline, CDR1 is SGDLS, CDR2 YYNGEE. This CDR3 is built from 15 residues. The CDR3 spells CASSVAVGRQETQYF. For the CDR3, the DNA is TGTGCCAGCAGCGTAGCGGTGGGCAGGCAAGAGACCCAGTACTTC.

In its sample, this clonotype was seen a few times. This chain uses TRBV12-3 or TRBV12-4 with TRBJ1-6; D is uncertain. The germline V and J ends were trimmed by 4 bases and 7 bases, with 5 bases remaining between them. The CDR3 length is 12 residues. CDR3 sequence (DNA): TGTGCCAGCAGTTCCGACAATTCACCCCTCCACTTT. Translation: CASSSDNSPLHF.

The table lists this clonotype with a few counts. This chain uses TRBV11-2 with TRBJ2-5; TRBD2 might be the D (6 bases). This CDR3 spans 13 amino acids. The germline V gene has CDR1 SGHAT and CDR2 FQNNGV. Trimming left V 5 bases short and J 2 bases short, with 9 bases between. CDR3 sequence reads: CASSTGVQETQYF. In nucleotides, the CDR3 is TGTGCCAGCAGCACGGGGGTACAAGAGACCCAGTACTTC.

This chain connects TRBV20-1 to TRBJ2-1, with a possible D match to TRBD2 (6 bases). The CDR3 has 15 amino acids. Deletions cut 2 bases from V and 6 bases from J, with 17 bases between. The germline CDR1 and CDR2 sequences are DFQATT and SNEGSKA (reference sequence). CDR3 loop: CSARLTLARGNEQFF. The CDR3 region has the DNA TGCAGTGCTAGATTAACGCTAGCGAGGGGCAATGAGCAGTTCTTC.

The J gene is TRBJ1-1, the V gene TRBV29-1; TRBD1 might be the D (5 bases). The CDR3 sequence is 13 residues long. CDR1 and CDR2 (germline): SQVTM, ANQGSEA. Between the trimmed V and J ends, which lost 0 bases and 1 base, there was a span of 6 bases. The CDR3 spells CSVEDRENTEAFF. The CDR3 DNA sequence: TGCAGCGTTGAAGACAGGGAGAACACTGAAGCTTTCTTT.

The chain employs TRBV2 and TRBJ1-2; possibly TRBD1 for D (5 bases). This CDR3 is built from 12 residues. Germline loops: CDR1 SNHLY, CDR2 FYNNEI. Trimming took 8 bases from V and 3 from J, leaving 10 bases between them. CDR3 amino acids: CASRGEYYGYTF. In DNA form, the CDR3 reads TGTGCCAGCCGAGGGGAGTACTATGGCTACACCTTC.

This chain uses TRBV6-2 or TRBV6-3 with TRBJ2-7; D is ambiguous. The CDR3 runs to 14 residues. Between the trimmed V and J ends, which lost 2 bases and 1 base, there was a span of 9 bases. Germline-derived CDR1 and CDR2 are MNHEY and SVGEGT. The CDR3 coding sequence is TGTGCCAGCAGTTACAGTCAGGTATCCTACGAGCAGTACTTC. Protein sequence: CASSYSQVSYEQYF.

This clonotype has just a few counts. One junction end does not reproduce the germline sequence, and a read error may be involved. This sequence joins TRBV7-7 and TRBJ2-5; TRBD2 might be the D (6 bases). Germline V gene sequence: CDR1 SSHAT, CDR2 FNYEAQ (reference sequence). The CDR3 is made up of 16 amino acids. CDR3 nucleotide sequence: TGTGCTAGCAGCCTCGGGAGTTCCAGGACGGCGGAGACCCAGTACTTC. Translated: CASSLGSSRTAETQYF.

This clonotype was found a few times. This rearrangement joins TRBV7-8 to TRBJ1-6, with a possible D match to TRBD1 (5 bases). Germline V lookup: CDR1 SGHVS, CDR2 FQNEAQ. CDR3 length: 15 amino acids. V lost 1 base and J 9 bases, leaving 13 bases between the germline ends. This CDR3 is CASSLDGGFGSPLHF. DNA of the CDR3: TGTGCCAGCAGCTTAGACGGGGGGTTCGGTTCACCCCTCCACTTT.

This clonotype was counted between two and nine times. V usage is TRBV5-1 and J usage is TRBJ1-1, with no clear D. This CDR3 has 13 amino acids. Germline-derived CDR1 and CDR2 are SGHRS and YFSETQ. V lost 0 bases and J lost 6, with 9 bases in between. CDR3 DNA: TGCGCCAGCAGCTTGGCGGGCAGCCCTGAAGCTTTCTTT. Amino acids: CASSLAGSPEAFF.